These 25 T cell receptor beta chains originate from one sample sequenced in a study of T cells after yellow fever vaccination. TCRdb passed the 5' RACE reads through MiXCR, listing each CDR3 protein once. The table includes 80,000 to 100,000 distinct CDR3 sequences, around 5.8% detected once. The source material was CD8+ T cells sorted from PBMCs, sampled 10 days after the yellow fever booster vaccination. These receptors were obtained from a man aged 18 to 29 who received the YFV17D yellow fever vaccine.

This clonotype was detected ten times or more. V and J are TRBV7-9 and TRBJ1-4; D remains unclear. V lost 0 bases and J 6 bases, leaving 11 bases between the germline ends. The CDR3 is 15 amino acids. Germline CDR1 is SEHNR and CDR2 is FQNEAQ (reference sequence). CDR3 region: CASSLAIAGYEKLFF. Here the CDR3 DNA reads TGTGCCAGCAGCTTAGCAATTGCAGGATATGAAAAACTGTTTTTT.

This clonotype has more than one count but fewer than ten. This rearrangement joins TRBV9 to TRBJ2-7, with 12 nucleotides matching TRBD2. Trimming cost V 3 bases and J 3 bases; bases outside gene matches: 7. Germline V gene lookup returns CDR1 SGDLS and CDR2 YYNGEE. The CDR3 extends over 16 amino acids. The DNA of the CDR3 is TGTGCCAGCAGCGGAGATGCGGGACTAGCGGGCTACGAGCAGTACTTC. It encodes CASSGDAGLAGYEQYF.

The chain joins TRBV4-1 to TRBJ2-7, with 11 bases matching TRBD2. Germline assignment: CDR1 MGHRA and CDR2 YSYEKL. The CDR3 is 18 residues long. V shed 5 bases and J 5 bases; nucleotides not matched to a gene: 17. CDR3 in amino acids: CASSSLAGGRSPPDEQYF. The CDR3 coding sequence is TGCGCCAGCAGCTCATTAGCGGGGGGGCGATCTCCTCCCGACGAGCAGTACTTC.

This clonotype has a count of ten or more. This chain joins TRBV7-6 and TRBJ1-4; 7 nucleotides align to TRBD1. CDR3 length equals 15 residues. The V segment lost 4 bases and the J segment 2 bases; nucleotides outside the gene matches: 4. Germline V gives CDR1 SGHVS, CDR2 FNYEAQ. CDR3 loop: CASSSLGQTNEKLFF. The CDR3 coding sequence is TGTGCCAGCAGCTCCCTGGGACAGACTAATGAAAAACTGTTTTTT. Looking up the rest from reference TRBV7-6 and TRBJ1-4 gives the full variable domain: GAGVSQSPRYKVTKRGQDVALRCDPISGHVSLYWYRQALGQGPEFLTYFNYEAQQDKSGLPNDRFSAERPEGSISTLTIQRTEQRDSAMYRCASSSLGQTNEKLFFGSGTQLSVL.

The genes are TRBV6-6 and TRBJ2-3; D gene ambiguous. CDR3 size: 14 residues. V was pared by 6 bases and J by 0 bases, with 10 bases between. CDR1 MNHNY and CDR2 SVGAGI come from the germline V gene (reference sequence). Here the CDR3 DNA reads TGTGCCAGCAGCTCCGGACCTAGCACAGATACGCAGTATTTT. It yields the protein CASSSGPSTDTQYF.

Only a few counts were recorded for this clonotype. The rearrangement joins TRBV11-2 to TRBJ2-6, with D maybe TRBD2 (5 bases). Trimming stripped 6 bases from V and 4 bases from J, with 19 bases between. The germline V gene has CDR1 SGHAT and CDR2 FQNNGV. This CDR3 is built from 17 residues. CDR3 residues: CASSPHLMGSGANVLTF. The CDR3 region has the DNA TGTGCCAGCAGTCCGCACTTAATGGGGAGCGGGGCCAACGTCCTGACTTTC.

This clonotype was counted only a few times. The chain combines TRBV20-1 with TRBJ1-6; tentative D call: TRBD1 (5 bases). V was pared by 0 bases and J by 0 bases, with 15 bases between. The CDR3 sequence is 18 residues long. Looked up from germline, CDR1 is DFQATT and CDR2 is SNEGSKA (reference sequence). The CDR3 nucleotides are TGCAGTGCTAGAGATCCGCAACAGGCGAGCTCCTATAATTCACCCCTCCACTTT. It codes for CSARDPQQASSYNSPLHF.

The gene calls are TRBV24-1 and TRBJ1-2; D may be TRBD1 (5 bases). Trimming left V 4 bases short and J 3 bases short, with 14 bases between. Germline CDR1 reads KGHDR; CDR2 reads SFDVKD. This CDR3 spans 15 amino acids. CDR3 nucleotide sequence: TGTGCCACCAGTGAACCCGACGACAGCTACTATGGCTACACCTTC. Protein sequence: CATSEPDDSYYGYTF.

This clonotype was detected a few times. The rearrangement joins TRBV11-1 to TRBJ2-7, with 7 bases fitting TRBD1. The CDR3 runs 14 residues. Germline lookup yields CDR1 SGHAT and CDR2 FQDESV (reference sequence). V shed 6 bases and J 5 bases; nucleotides not matched to a gene: 10. CDR3 DNA sequence: TGTGCCAGCAGTCGCCGACAGGGTGGCCACGAGCAGTACGTC. Its translation is CASSRRQGGHEQYV.

This sequence joins TRBV20-1 and TRBJ1-5; TRBD1 matches 8 bases. The CDR3 loop spans 16 amino acids. V shed 6 bases, J shed 0 bases, and the junction held 10 bases outside the gene matches. Germline CDR1 is DFQATT and CDR2 is SNEGSKA (reference sequence). The CDR3 sequence: CSAIGTGTYSNQPQHF. In DNA, the CDR3 is TGCAGTGCAATAGGGACAGGCACTTATAGCAATCAGCCCCAGCATTTT.

This chain connects TRBV11-2 to TRBJ2-3, with 8 bases fitting TRBD2. With 4 bases clipped from V and 6 bases from J, the junction kept 15 bases outside the gene matches. The germline V gene encodes CDR1 SGHAT and CDR2 FQNNGV. This CDR3 comprises 17 residues. The CDR3 sequence is CASSSGGPGGGFDTQYF. The CDR3, as DNA: TGTGCCAGCAGCTCCGGAGGTCCGGGGGGGGGTTTCGATACGCAGTATTTT.

This clonotype appeared many times. This rearrangement joins TRBV7-8 to TRBJ2-1; TRBD1 aligns across 7 bases. Germline V gene data show CDR1 as SGHVS and CDR2 as FQNEAQ. This CDR3 region has 14 residues. Germline trimming cut 6 bases from V and 7 bases from J; bases unmatched to any gene: 9. The CDR3 DNA reads as TGTGCCAGCAGACCGGGCACAGGGGTAAATGAGCAGTTCTTC. Translating it yields CASRPGTGVNEQFF.

Ten or more counts support this clonotype. V is TRBV29-1 and J is TRBJ2-1; TRBD2 might be the D (6 bases). CDR1 is SQVTM, CDR2 ANQGSEA, per germline. This CDR3 contains 12 residues. The V end lost 1 base, the J end lost 7 bases, and 8 bases lay between the germline ends. The CDR3 is CSVEVAVNEQFF. Written as DNA, the CDR3 is TGCAGCGTTGAAGTAGCGGTAAATGAGCAGTTCTTC.

The CDR3 nucleotides are TGTGCCAGCAGTTTATCGTACGCGGGTTACGAGCAGTACTTC. Protein: CASSLSYAGYEQYF. This chain uses TRBV27 with TRBJ2-7, with a tentative D call TRBD2 (5 bases). Germline CDR1 is MNHEY and CDR2 is SMNVEV (reference sequence). There are 14 residues in the CDR3. With 0 bases removed from V and 4 bases from J, the gap between germline ends came to 10 bases.

The genes are TRBV20-1 and TRBJ1-1; tentative D call: TRBD1 (5 bases). Germline CDR1 is DFQATT and CDR2 is SNEGSKA (reference sequence). The CDR3 runs to 15 residues. The germline V and J ends were trimmed by 0 bases and 7 bases, with 18 bases remaining between them. CDR3 bases: TGCAGTGCTAGAGATAGTCAAGGGGCGACGATTGAAGCTTTCTTT. Protein: CSARDSQGATIEAFF.

The chain is built from TRBV7-2 and TRBJ2-5; 10 bases agree with TRBD2. Germline V lookup: CDR1 SGHTA, CDR2 FQGNSA. The V segment lost 5 bases and the J segment 4 bases; nucleotides outside the gene matches: 10. The CDR3 loop spans 16 amino acids. In DNA, the CDR3 is TGTGCCAGCAGCACCGGGACTAGCGTTTGGGGAGAGACCCAGTACTTC. The encoded protein is CASSTGTSVWGETQYF. The full variable domain, completed using reference TRBV7-2 and TRBJ2-5, is GAGVSQSPSNKVTEKGKDVELRCDPISGHTALYWYRQSLGQGLEFLIYFQGNSAPDKSGLPSDRFSAERTGGSVSTLTIQRTQQEDSAVYLCASSTGTSVWGETQYFGPGTRLLVL.

The chain employs TRBV5-5 and TRBJ2-7; D gene uncertain. V dropped 0 bases and J dropped 2 bases, with 9 bases sitting between them. Germline CDR1 is SGHKS and CDR2 is YYEKEE (reference sequence). The CDR3 sequence is 14 residues long. The CDR3 region is CASSLDLSPYEQYV. In DNA form, the CDR3 reads TGTGCCAGCAGCTTGGACCTTTCTCCCTACGAGCAGTACGTC.

This clonotype was counted ten times or more. This sequence joins TRBV5-1 and TRBJ1-1; a weak D match, TRBD1 (5 bases). Germline CDR1 SGHRS, CDR2 YFSETQ. CDR3 length: 13 residues. Trimming left V 3 bases short and J 8 bases short, with 14 bases between. CDR3 amino acids: CASSSPGGSEAFF. CDR3 DNA sequence: TGCGCCAGCAGCTCGCCGGGGGGGTCAGAAGCTTTCTTT.

This clonotype was found a few times. The chain employs TRBV4-3 and TRBJ2-3; TRBD2 matches at 11 bases. The germline V gene has CDR1 LGHNA and CDR2 YSLEER. V shed 0 bases, J shed 2 bases, and the junction held 10 bases outside the gene matches. This CDR3 is 19 amino acids long. The CDR3 DNA follows: TGCGCCAGCAGCCAAGATCGAATAGCGGGGGGGTTCGACACAGATACGCAGTATTTT. Encoded protein: CASSQDRIAGGFDTDTQYF.

This clonotype occurred many times. This CDR3 reads CASSQAVAGGPNEQYF. The CDR3 nucleotides read TGTGCCAGCAGCCAAGCCGTAGCGGGGGGGCCCAACGAGCAGTACTTC. V and J are TRBV4-2 and TRBJ2-7; 11 bases align to TRBD2. The CDR3 runs to 16 residues. Germline values: CDR1 LGHNA, CDR2 YNFKEQ. After removal of 1 base from V and 5 bases from J, the junction contained 7 bases not matched to a gene.

The CDR3 loop is CASSQVMIQPQHF. CDR3 DNA sequence: TGCGCCAGCAGCCAAGTCATGATACAGCCCCAGCATTTT. J is TRBJ1-5 and V is TRBV4-1, with unresolved D. The CDR3 totals 13 residues. Germline assignment: CDR1 MGHRA and CDR2 YSYEKL. V was trimmed by 1 base and J by 7 bases, leaving 8 bases between them.

This clonotype came up a few times. The V and J genes are TRBV3-1 and TRBJ1-1; D gene unclear. This CDR3 is 16 amino acids long. Germline V gene data show CDR1 as LGHDT and CDR2 as YNNKEL (reference sequence). Between the trimmed V and J ends, which lost 0 bases and 0 bases, there was a span of 11 bases. In nucleotides, the CDR3 is TGTGCCAGCAGCCAAGATAGGTACGGGGTGAACACTGAAGCTTTCTTT. Translated: CASSQDRYGVNTEAFF.

This clonotype was observed a handful of times. The rearrangement links TRBV2 to TRBJ2-5; D gene ambiguous. This CDR3 comprises 15 residues. V lost 8 bases and J 6 bases, leaving 22 bases between the germline ends. The germline CDR1 and CDR2 sequences are SNHLY and FYNNEI. The CDR3 loop is CASAPGPLSGQTQYF. CDR3 in DNA: TGTGCCAGCGCACCAGGTCCCCTTTCCGGGCAGACCCAGTACTTC.

The V and J genes are TRBV12-3 or TRBV12-4 and TRBJ2-5, with 10 bases identical to TRBD2. V lost 1 base, J lost 5 bases, and 7 bases stayed unmatched. This CDR3 spans 16 amino acids. The chain's CDR3 is CASSLGPSGGFETQYF. In DNA form, the CDR3 reads TGTGCCAGCAGTTTAGGCCCTAGCGGGGGTTTTGAGACCCAGTACTTC.

The chain combines TRBV10-3 with TRBJ2-3; no definite D call. The CDR3 length is 14 residues. Per germline, CDR1 ENHRY and CDR2 SYGVKD. V was shortened by 0 bases and J by 4 bases, with 8 bases between the two germline ends. CDR3 nucleotide sequence: TGTGCCATCAGTGAGTCGGTCCGCGCAGATACGCAGTATTTT. It yields the protein CAISESVRADTQYF.